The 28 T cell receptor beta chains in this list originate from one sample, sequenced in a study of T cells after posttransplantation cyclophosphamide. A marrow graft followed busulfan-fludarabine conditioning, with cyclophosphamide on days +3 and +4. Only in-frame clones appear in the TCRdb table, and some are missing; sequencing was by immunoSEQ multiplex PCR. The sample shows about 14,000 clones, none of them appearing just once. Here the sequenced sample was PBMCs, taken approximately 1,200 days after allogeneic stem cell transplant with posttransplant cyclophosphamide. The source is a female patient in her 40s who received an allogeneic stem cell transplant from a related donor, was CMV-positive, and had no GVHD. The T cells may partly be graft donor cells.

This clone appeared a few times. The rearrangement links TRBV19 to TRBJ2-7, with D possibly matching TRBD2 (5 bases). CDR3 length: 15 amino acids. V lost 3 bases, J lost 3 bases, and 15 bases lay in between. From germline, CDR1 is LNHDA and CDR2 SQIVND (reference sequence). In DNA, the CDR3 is TGTGCCAGTAGTATGGCAAGCGGACCCCGCTACGAGCAGTACTTC. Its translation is CASSMASGPRYEQYF.

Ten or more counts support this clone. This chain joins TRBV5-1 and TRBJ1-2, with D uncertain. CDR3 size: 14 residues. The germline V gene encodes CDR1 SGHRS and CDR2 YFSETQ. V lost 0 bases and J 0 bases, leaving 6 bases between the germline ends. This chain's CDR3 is CASSLGVPNYGYTF. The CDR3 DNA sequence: TGCGCCAGCAGCTTGGGAGTACCTAACTATGGCTACACCTTC.

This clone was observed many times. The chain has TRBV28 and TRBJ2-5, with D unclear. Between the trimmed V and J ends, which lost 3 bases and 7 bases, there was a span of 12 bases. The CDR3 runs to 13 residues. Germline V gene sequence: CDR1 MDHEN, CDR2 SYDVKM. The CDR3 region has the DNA TGTGCCAGCAGTTTTAATCGGGTCCTGACCCAGTACTTC. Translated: CASSFNRVLTQYF.

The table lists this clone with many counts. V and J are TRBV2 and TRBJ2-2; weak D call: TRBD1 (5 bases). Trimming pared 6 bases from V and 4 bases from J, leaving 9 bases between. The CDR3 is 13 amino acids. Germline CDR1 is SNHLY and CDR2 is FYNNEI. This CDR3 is CASRGVSTGELFF. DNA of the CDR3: TGTGCCAGCAGAGGGGTTAGCACCGGGGAGCTGTTTTTT.

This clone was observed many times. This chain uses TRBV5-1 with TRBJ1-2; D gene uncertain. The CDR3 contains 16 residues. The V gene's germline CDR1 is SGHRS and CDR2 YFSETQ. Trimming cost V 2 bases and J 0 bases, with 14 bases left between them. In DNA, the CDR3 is TGCGCCAGCAGCTTCGGCCAGGCCCTATCTAACTATGGCTACACCTTC. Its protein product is CASSFGQALSNYGYTF.

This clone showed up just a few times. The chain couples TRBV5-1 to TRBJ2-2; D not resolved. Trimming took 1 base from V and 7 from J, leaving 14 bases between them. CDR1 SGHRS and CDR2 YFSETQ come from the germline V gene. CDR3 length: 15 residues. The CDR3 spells CASSLRDGRSGELFF. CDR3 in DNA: TGCGCCAGCAGCTTGAGAGATGGGCGAAGCGGGGAGCTGTTTTTT.

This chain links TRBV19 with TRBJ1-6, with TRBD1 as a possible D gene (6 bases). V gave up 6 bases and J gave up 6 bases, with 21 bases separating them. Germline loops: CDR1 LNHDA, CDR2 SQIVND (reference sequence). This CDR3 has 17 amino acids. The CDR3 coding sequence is TGTGCCAGTAGGGGGGCCTCCCTCCAGAGGCCTAATTCACCCCTCCACTTT. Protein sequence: CASRGASLQRPNSPLHF.

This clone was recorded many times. The CDR3 sequence is CASSLSDKYEQYF. The CDR3 DNA follows: TGTGCCAGCAGTTTATCGGACAAGTACGAGCAGTACTTC. V gene TRBV28 combines with J gene TRBJ2-7; the D gene is possibly TRBD1 (5 bases). Trimming shortened V by 1 base and J by 4 bases, and 8 bases separated the two germline ends. CDR3 length equals 13 residues. The germline CDR1 and CDR2 sequences are MDHEN and SYDVKM.

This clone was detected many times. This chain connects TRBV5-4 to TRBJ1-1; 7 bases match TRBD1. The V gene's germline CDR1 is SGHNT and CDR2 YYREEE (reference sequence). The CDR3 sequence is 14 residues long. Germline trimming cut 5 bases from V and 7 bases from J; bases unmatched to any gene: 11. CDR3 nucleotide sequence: TGTGCCAGCAGTTGGGTAACAGGGGAAGGTGAAGCTTTCTTT. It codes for CASSWVTGEGEAFF. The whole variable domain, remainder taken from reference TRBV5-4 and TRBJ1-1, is ETGVTQSPTHLIKTRGQQVTLRCSSQSGHNTVSWYQQALGQGPQFIFQYYREEENGRGNFPPRFSGLQFPNYSSELNVNALELDDSALYLCASSWVTGEGEAFFGQGTRLTVV.

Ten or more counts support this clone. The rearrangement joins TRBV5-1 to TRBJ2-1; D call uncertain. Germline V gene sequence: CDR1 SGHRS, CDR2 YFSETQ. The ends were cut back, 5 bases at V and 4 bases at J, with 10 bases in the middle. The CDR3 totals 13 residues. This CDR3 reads CASSFPLYNEQFF. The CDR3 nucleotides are TGCGCCAGCAGTTTTCCCTTATACAATGAGCAGTTCTTC.

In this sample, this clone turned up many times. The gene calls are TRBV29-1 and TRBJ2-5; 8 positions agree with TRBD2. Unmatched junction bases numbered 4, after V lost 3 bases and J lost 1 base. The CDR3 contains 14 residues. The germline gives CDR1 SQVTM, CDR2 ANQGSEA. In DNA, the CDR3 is TGCAGCGTTGAGATAGCGGGGTTCCAAGAGACCCAGTACTTC. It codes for CSVEIAGFQETQYF.

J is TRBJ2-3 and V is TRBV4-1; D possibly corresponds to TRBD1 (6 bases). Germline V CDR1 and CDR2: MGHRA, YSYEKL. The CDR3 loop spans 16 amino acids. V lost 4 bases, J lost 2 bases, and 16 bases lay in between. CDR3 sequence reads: CASSLRPTGYTDTQYF. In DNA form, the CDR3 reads TGCGCCAGCAGCCTCCGCCCGACAGGCTACACAGATACGCAGTATTTT.

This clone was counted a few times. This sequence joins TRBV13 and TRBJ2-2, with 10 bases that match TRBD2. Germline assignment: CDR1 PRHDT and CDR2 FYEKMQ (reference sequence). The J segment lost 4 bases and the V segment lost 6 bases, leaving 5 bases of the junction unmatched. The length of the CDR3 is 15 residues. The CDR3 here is CASRERGGSTGELFF. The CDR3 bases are TGTGCCAGCAGGGAGCGGGGGGGATCCACCGGGGAGCTGTTTTTT.

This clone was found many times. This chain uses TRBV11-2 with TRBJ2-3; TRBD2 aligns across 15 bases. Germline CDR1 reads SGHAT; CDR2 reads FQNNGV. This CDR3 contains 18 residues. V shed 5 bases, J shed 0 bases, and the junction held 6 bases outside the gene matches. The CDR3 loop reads CASSLGLAGGVSTDTQYF. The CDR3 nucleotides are TGTGCCAGCAGCCTGGGACTAGCGGGGGGCGTTAGCACAGATACGCAGTATTTT.

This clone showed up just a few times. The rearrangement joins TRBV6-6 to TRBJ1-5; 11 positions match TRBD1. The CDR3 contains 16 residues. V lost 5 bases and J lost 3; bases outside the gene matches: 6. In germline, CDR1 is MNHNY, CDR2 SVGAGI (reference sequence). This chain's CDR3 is CASSGRTGGLNQPQHF. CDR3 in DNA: TGTGCCAGCAGTGGCCGGACAGGGGGCCTCAATCAGCCCCAGCATTTT.

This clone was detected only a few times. The CDR3 sequence: CASTPSDSLNTEAFF. CDR3 coding DNA: TGTGCCAGCACTCCTTCGGATAGCCTGAACACTGAAGCTTTCTTT. The J gene is TRBJ1-1, the V gene TRBV9; D is unclear. There are 15 residues in the CDR3. Trimming took off 6 bases at V and 0 bases at J, with 15 bases between the two ends. From germline, CDR1 is SGDLS and CDR2 YYNGEE.

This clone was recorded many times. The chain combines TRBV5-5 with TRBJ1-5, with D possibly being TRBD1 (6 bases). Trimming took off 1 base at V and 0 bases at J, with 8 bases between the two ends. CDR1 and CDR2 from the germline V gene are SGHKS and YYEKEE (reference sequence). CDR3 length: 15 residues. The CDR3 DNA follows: TGTGCCAGCAGCTTGACAGGGAATAGCAATCAGCCCCAGCATTTT. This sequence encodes CASSLTGNSNQPQHF.

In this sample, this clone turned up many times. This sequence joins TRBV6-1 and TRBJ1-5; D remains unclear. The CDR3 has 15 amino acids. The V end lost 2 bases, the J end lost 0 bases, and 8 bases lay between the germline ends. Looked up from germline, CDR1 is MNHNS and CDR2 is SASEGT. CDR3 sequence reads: CASSELSYSNQPQHF. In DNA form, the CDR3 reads TGTGCCAGCAGTGAACTAAGTTATAGCAATCAGCCCCAGCATTTT.

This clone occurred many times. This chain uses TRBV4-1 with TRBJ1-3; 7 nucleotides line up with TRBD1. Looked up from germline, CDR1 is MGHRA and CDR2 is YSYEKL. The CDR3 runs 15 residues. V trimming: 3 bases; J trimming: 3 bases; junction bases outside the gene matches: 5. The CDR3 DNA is TGCGCCAGCAGCCACGCTAGACAGGGTGGAAACACCATATATTTT. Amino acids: CASSHARQGGNTIYF.

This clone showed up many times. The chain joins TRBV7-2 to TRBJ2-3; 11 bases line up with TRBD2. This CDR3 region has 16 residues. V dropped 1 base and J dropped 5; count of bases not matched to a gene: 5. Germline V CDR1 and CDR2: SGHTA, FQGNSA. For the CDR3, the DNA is TGTGCCAGCAGCTTAGATACTAGCGGGGGTGGAGATACGCAGTATTTT. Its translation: CASSLDTSGGGDTQYF. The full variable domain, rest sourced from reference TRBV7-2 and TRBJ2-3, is GAGVSQSPSNKVTEKGKDVELRCDPISGHTALYWYRQSLGQGLEFLIYFQGNSAPDKSGLPSDRFSAERTGGSVSTLTIQRTQQEDSAVYLCASSLDTSGGGDTQYFGPGTRLTVL.

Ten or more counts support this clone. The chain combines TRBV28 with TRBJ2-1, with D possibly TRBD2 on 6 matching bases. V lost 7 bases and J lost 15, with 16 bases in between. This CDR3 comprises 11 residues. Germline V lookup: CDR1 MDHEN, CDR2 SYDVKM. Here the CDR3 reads CASTPGEIWFF. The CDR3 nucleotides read TGTGCCAGCACCCCGGGGGAGATCTGGTTCTTC.

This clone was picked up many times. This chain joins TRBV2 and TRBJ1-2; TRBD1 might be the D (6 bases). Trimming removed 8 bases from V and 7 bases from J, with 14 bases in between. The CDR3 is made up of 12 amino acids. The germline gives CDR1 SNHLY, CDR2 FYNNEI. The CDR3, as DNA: TGTGCCAGCGGGGACGACAGGTTTGGCTACACCTTC. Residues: CASGDDRFGYTF.

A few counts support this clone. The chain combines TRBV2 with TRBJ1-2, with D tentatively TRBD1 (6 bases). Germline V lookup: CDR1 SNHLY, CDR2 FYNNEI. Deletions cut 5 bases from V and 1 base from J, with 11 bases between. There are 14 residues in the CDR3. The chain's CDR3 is CASSIKQGNYGYTF. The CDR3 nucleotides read TGTGCCAGCAGTATTAAACAGGGTAACTATGGCTACACCTTC.

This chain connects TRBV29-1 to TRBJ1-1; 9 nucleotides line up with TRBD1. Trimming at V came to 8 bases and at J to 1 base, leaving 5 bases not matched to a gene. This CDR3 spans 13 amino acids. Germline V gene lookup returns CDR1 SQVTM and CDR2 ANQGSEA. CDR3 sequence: CSSSGQGNTEAFF. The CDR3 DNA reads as TGCAGCAGCTCGGGACAGGGGAACACTGAAGCTTTCTTT.

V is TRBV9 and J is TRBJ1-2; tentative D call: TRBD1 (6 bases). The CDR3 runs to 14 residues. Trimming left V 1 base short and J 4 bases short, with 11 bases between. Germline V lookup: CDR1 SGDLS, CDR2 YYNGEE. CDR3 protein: CASSVSGQSYGYTF. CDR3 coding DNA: TGTGCCAGCAGCGTATCCGGACAGTCCTATGGCTACACCTTC.

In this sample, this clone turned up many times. The CDR3 sequence is CASSPIDRGITEAFF. Here the CDR3 DNA reads TGTGCCAGCAGCCCCATCGACAGGGGGATAACTGAAGCTTTCTTT. V is TRBV9 and J is TRBJ1-1, with 9 nucleotides matching TRBD1. The CDR3 has 15 residues. Germline CDR1 is SGDLS and CDR2 is YYNGEE. Unmatched junction bases numbered 9, after V lost 4 bases and J lost 5 bases. Supplemented by reference TRBV9 and TRBJ1-1, the full variable domain reads DSGVTQTPKHLITATGQRVTLRCSPRSGDLSVYWYQQSLDQGLQFLIQYYNGEERAKGNILERFSAQQFPDLHSELNLSSLELGDSALYFCASSPIDRGITEAFFGQGTRLTVV.

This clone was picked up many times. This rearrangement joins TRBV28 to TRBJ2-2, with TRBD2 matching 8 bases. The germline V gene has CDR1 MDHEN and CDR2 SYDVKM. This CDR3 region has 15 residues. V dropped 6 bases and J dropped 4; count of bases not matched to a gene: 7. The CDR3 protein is CASRLADPGTGELFF. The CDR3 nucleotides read TGTGCCAGCAGACTAGCGGACCCGGGCACCGGGGAGCTGTTTTTT.

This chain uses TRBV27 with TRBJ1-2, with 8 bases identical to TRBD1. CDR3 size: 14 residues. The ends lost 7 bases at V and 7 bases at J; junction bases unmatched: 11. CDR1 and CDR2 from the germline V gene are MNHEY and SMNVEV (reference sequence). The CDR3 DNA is TGTGCCAGCACCTCCGGACAGGGCTGGGGTGGCTACACCTTC. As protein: CASTSGQGWGGYTF.